The 14 T cell receptor beta chains below all came from one sample that was sequenced in a study of PD-1 blockade in mismatch repair-deficient tumors. The assay was immunoSEQ multiplex PCR, and TCRdb's table has in-frame clones only and misses some. The sample includes about 24,000 clones, nearly 85% of them seen just once. Sequencing was performed on peripheral blood, taken 12 weeks after starting pembrolizumab. These receptors were taken from an adult with mismatch repair-deficient cancer.

This clone was recorded once. The chain has TRBV6-5 and TRBJ2-7; 9 bases line up with TRBD1. This CDR3 is built from 14 residues. CDR1 and CDR2 (germline): MNHEY, SVGAGI. V lost 6 bases, J lost 3 bases, and 6 bases stayed unmatched. CDR3 in amino acids: CASRADRGFYEQYF. For the CDR3, the DNA is TGTGCCAGCAGGGCCGACAGGGGGTTCTACGAGCAGTACTTC.

The chain carries TRBV28 and TRBJ2-2; 8 nucleotides match TRBD1. The CDR3 covers 14 residues. Germline V CDR1 and CDR2: MDHEN, SYDVKM. V lost 7 bases and J lost 2; bases outside the gene matches: 3. This CDR3 reads CASIGQGNTGELFF. As DNA, the CDR3 is TGTGCCAGCATCGGACAGGGTAACACCGGGGAGCTGTTTTTT.

V usage is TRBV6-5 and J usage is TRBJ2-5; D ambiguous. V lost 6 bases to trimming and J lost 5 bases, with 1 base between them. CDR1 is MNHEY and CDR2 is SVGAGI in the germline V gene. CDR3 length equals 9 residues. Written as DNA, the CDR3 is TGTGCCAGCAGGGAGACCCAGTACTTC. Its translation is CASRETQYF.

V and J are TRBV5-1 and TRBJ2-3; TRBD1 agrees at 7 bases. The CDR3 is 14 amino acids. V shed 5 bases and J 6 bases; nucleotides not matched to a gene: 9. Germline-derived CDR1 and CDR2 are SGHRS and YFSETQ. For the CDR3, the DNA is TGCGCCAGCAGAGGAGACAGGGTATTGGATACGCAGTATTTT. Encoded protein: CASRGDRVLDTQYF.

V is TRBV4-1 and J is TRBJ2-7; 10 bases match TRBD1. Trimming at V came to 2 bases and at J to 2 bases, leaving 6 bases not matched to a gene. The length of the CDR3 is 16 residues. Germline V gene lookup returns CDR1 MGHRA and CDR2 YSYEKL. CDR3 protein: CASSQSLGTGAYEQYF. The CDR3 bases are TGCGCCAGCAGCCAATCCCTTGGGACAGGGGCCTACGAGCAGTACTTC.

The chain has TRBV6-5 and TRBJ1-3; D unresolved. The CDR3 has 16 amino acids. Trimming pared 4 bases from V and 1 base from J, leaving 14 bases between. Per the germline V gene, CDR1 is MNHEY and CDR2 is SVGAGI. For the CDR3, the DNA is TGTGCCAGCAGTTTCACACTGGAACTATCTGGAAACACCATATATTTT. This codes for CASSFTLELSGNTIYF.

This clone is categorized as medium-sized (0.01 to 0.1%). The rearrangement links TRBV19 to TRBJ2-7; 7 bases map to TRBD2. The V and J ends lost 5 bases and 3 bases, in that order; junction bases with no gene match: 4. The V gene's germline CDR1 is LNHDA and CDR2 SQIVND (reference sequence). CDR3 size: 13 residues. CDR3 sequence: CASSAGDRYEQYF. The CDR3 DNA sequence: TGTGCCAGTAGTGCGGGGGACCGCTACGAGCAGTACTTC.

This clone was recorded only once. The chain is built from TRBV9 and TRBJ2-7; 7 bases agree with TRBD2. The CDR3 runs to 13 residues. Trimming removed 7 bases from V and 1 base from J; junction bases left unmatched: 5. In germline, CDR1 is SGDLS, CDR2 YYNGEE. CDR3 loop: CASQKAGSYEQYF. DNA of the CDR3: TGTGCCAGCCAGAAAGCGGGATCCTACGAGCAGTACTTC.

The count of this clone is one. The rearrangement uses TRBV30 and TRBJ2-1; D is perhaps TRBD2 (5 bases). This CDR3 region has 14 residues. V lost 5 bases, J lost 7 bases, and 18 bases lay in between. Germline V gives CDR1 GTSNPN, CDR2 SVGIG (reference sequence). The CDR3 reads CAWEASSFKNEQFF. The CDR3 DNA is TGTGCCTGGGAGGCGTCTAGCTTCAAGAATGAGCAGTTCTTC. The whole variable domain, filled in from reference TRBV30 and TRBJ2-1, reads SQTIHQWPATLVQPVGSPLSLECTVEGTSNPNLYWYRQAAGRGLQLLFYSVGIGQISSEVPQNLSASRPQDRQFILSSKKLLLSDSGFYLCAWEASSFKNEQFFGPGTRLTVL.

The chain couples TRBV30 to TRBJ1-1; TRBD1 is a possible D gene (5 bases). This CDR3 spans 14 amino acids. Trimming shortened V by 0 bases and J by 3 bases, and 11 bases separated the two germline ends. Germline loops: CDR1 GTSNPN, CDR2 SVGIG (reference sequence). CDR3 in DNA: TGTGCCTGGAGTGTACGTTGGGGGGACACTGAAGCTTTCTTT. This gives the protein CAWSVRWGDTEAFF.

J is TRBJ2-3 and V is TRBV13; D may be TRBD1 (5 bases). V dropped 4 bases and J dropped 3 bases, with 11 bases sitting between them. CDR1 and CDR2 from the germline V gene are PRHDT and FYEKMQ (reference sequence). The CDR3 consists of 14 residues. CDR3 DNA sequence: TGTGCCAGCAGCTCCCGTGGGGCTACAGATACGCAGTATTTT. Protein: CASSSRGATDTQYF.

The chain is built from TRBV29-1 and TRBJ1-2; D not resolved. This CDR3 spans 10 amino acids. Trimming removed 3 bases from V and 10 bases from J, with 9 bases in between. In germline, CDR1 is SQVTM, CDR2 ANQGSEA. The DNA of the CDR3 is TGCAGCGTTGATCGGGTCCCCTACACCTTC. Its protein product is CSVDRVPYTF. Full variable domain (rest looked up from reference TRBV29-1 and TRBJ1-2): SAVISQKPSRDICQRGTSLTIQCQVDSQVTMMFWYRQQPGQSLTLIATANQGSEATYESGFVIDKFPISRPNLTFSTLTVSNMSPEDSSIYLCSVDRVPYTFGSGTRLTVV.

The gene calls are TRBV11-2 and TRBJ2-5; 10 nucleotides line up with TRBD2. The length of the CDR3 is 16 residues. CDR1 is SGHAT, CDR2 FQNNGV, per germline. V lost 5 bases to trimming and J lost 4 bases; unmatched junction nucleotides: 10. CDR3 residues: CASSRRAGGPGETQYF. The CDR3 nucleotides read TGTGCCAGCAGCCGTAGAGCGGGAGGGCCGGGAGAGACCCAGTACTTC.

The chain combines TRBV27 with TRBJ2-3; a weak D match, TRBD1 (5 bases). CDR1 is MNHEY, CDR2 SMNVEV, per germline (reference sequence). The V gene lost 1 base and the J gene lost 0 bases, with 14 bases spanning the gap. The CDR3 sequence is 17 residues long. The CDR3 loop reads CASSLLPLQGSTDTQYF. The CDR3 DNA is TGTGCCAGCAGTTTATTGCCCCTTCAGGGTAGCACAGATACGCAGTATTTT.